Sequencing of this T cell receptor beta chain was carried out in a study of shared clonotypes between healthy human individuals. General study findings and limits: Genetic and exposure-history diversity was limited by the small donor number.

On this clone itself: Its cognate antigen is unknown.

V dropped 2 bases and J dropped 3 bases, with 11 bases sitting between them. The CDR3 contains 14 residues. The germline V gene has CDR1 SGHTA and CDR2 FQGNSA. TCRdb's copy holds only in-frame clones and misses some; the assay was immunoSEQ multiplex PCR. The table has around 500,000 clones, more than 65% seen once. The V and J genes are TRBV7-2 and TRBJ2-7, with D possibly TRBD2 on 7 matching bases. What was sequenced was PBMCs. This receptor was taken from a woman aged 40 to 50 in good health. Some clones in this sample may be carry-over from other donors' samples. The CDR3 loop is CASSLRGALYEQYF. The CDR3, as DNA: TGTGCCAGCAGCTTACGGGGGGCACTCTACGAGCAGTACTTC.